This TCR beta chain was retrieved from a study of blood T cell repertoires in COVID-19. The wider study: Both acute and convalescent COVID-19 samples were obtained from the United States, Italy and Spain. Sources were T cells, B-cell-depleted T cells, or PBMCs; the material itself was cDNA or gDNA.

In the study's own analysis: Reference gene primer amplification gave nucleated cell count estimates. Method: immunoSEQ multiplex PCR; TCRdb's copy keeps in-frame clones and lacks some. Clone size and V and J calls were adopted from that table, with D and trimming inferred from the DNA. The table shows about 71,000 clones, with around 76% occurring only once. CDR1 is SGHNT and CDR2 is YYREEE in the germline V gene (reference sequence). The CDR3 has 14 amino acids. V was trimmed by 4 bases and J by 6 bases, leaving 15 bases between them. The TCR comes from a woman of 80 years or more with acute or convalescent COVID-19. The sequenced material came from peripheral blood. The rearrangement uses TRBV5-4 and TRBJ2-3; maybe TRBD1 (8 bases). For the CDR3, the DNA is TGTGCCAGCAGCCTCGGACAGGGAGGGGATACGCAGTATTTT. It encodes CASSLGQGGDTQYF.